The present T cell receptor (beta chain) was sequenced within a study of cytomegalovirus exposure and HLA in healthy donors. The study's findings and limits: Specificity for CMV antigens was confirmed in vitro for a few of the CMV-associated chains.

CDR3 length: 16 residues. V lost 1 base and J lost 0, with 9 bases in between. CDR1 LGHNA and CDR2 YNFKEQ come from the germline V gene. Amplification used 60 Vbeta primers and 13 Jbeta primers. In the study's own analysis: Later analysis identified tens of millions of unique TCR beta chains, 9 million to 13 million shared. Measured with immunoSEQ multiplex PCR; TCRdb has only the in-frame clones, and not every one. The V and J calls and clone size come from that table; D and trimming were worked out from the DNA. The sample has approximately 110,000 clones; 60% to 85% are singletons. Worth noting for this clone: What it recognizes is unknown.

The sequencing input was PBMCs. The source of this sequence is a female donor in good health and CMV-seropositive. This sequence joins TRBV4-2 and TRBJ1-4; D uncertain. The CDR3 DNA is TGTGCCAGCAGCCAAGCGACAACAGCAACTAATGAAAAACTGTTTTTT. Translation: CASSQATTATNEKLFF.